This T cell receptor (beta chain) was observed in a study of Graves' ophthalmopathy and Graves' hyperthyroidism. This clonotype was recorded at least ten times. Its antigen is undetermined. Points from the study as a whole: Most thyroid clonotypes with frequency above 0.001 were detected in blood too.

The TCR beta CDR3 regions underwent amplification from RNA transcripts. RT-PCR was first run with HTBI primers, then multiplex PCR in a second round. TCRdb called the multiplex PCR reads again in MiXCR, with one record for every CDR3 protein. The table has around 520,000 distinct CDR3 sequences, about 40% seen once. Sequenced input: peripheral blood or thyroid tissue (not recorded which). This TCR derives from an adult man with Graves' hyperthyroidism.

DNA of the CDR3: TGTGCCAGCAGTGGCCCTAACTATGGCTACACCTTC. Translating it yields CASSGPNYGYTF. The chain combines TRBV6-5 with TRBJ1-2; no clear D. Trimming took off 5 bases at V and 0 bases at J, with 4 bases between the two ends. Germline-derived CDR1 and CDR2 are MNHEY and SVGAGI. The CDR3 extends over 12 amino acids.